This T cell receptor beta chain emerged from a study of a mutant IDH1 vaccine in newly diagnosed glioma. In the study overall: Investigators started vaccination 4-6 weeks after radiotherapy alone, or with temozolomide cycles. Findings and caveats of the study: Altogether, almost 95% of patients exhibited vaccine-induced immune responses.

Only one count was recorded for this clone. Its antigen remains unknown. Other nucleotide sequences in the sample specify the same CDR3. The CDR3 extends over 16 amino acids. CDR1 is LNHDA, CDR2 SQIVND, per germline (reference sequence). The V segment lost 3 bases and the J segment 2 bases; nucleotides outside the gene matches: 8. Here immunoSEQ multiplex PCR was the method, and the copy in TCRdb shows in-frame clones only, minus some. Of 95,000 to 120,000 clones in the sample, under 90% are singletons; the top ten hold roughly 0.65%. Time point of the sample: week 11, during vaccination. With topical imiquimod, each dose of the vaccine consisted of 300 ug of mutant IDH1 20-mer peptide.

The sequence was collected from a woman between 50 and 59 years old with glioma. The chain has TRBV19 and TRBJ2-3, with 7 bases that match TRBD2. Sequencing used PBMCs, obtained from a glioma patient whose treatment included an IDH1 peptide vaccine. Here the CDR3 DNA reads TGTGCCAGTAGTATCAGGGTTAGCGGGCCCACAGATACGCAGTATTTT. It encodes CASSIRVSGPTDTQYF.